This T cell receptor beta chain stems from a study of graft-versus-host responses after intestinal transplantation. For the study at large: Multivisceral, liver-intestinal, or isolated intestinal transplants were performed in recipients.

CDR3 length: 16 amino acids. Germline CDR1 is LGHNA and CDR2 is YSLEER. V shed 3 bases, J shed 2 bases, and the junction held 10 bases outside the gene matches. Libraries were prepared by immunoSEQ multiplex PCR; TCRdb keeps only in-frame clonotypes and omits some of them. The sample has 3,500 to 5,000 clones, approximately 30% seen once. Whole-study results and caveats: High graft-versus-host to host-versus-graft T cell clonal ratios marked allografts of patients with graft-donor macrochimerism. Recipient-marrow GvH clones were detected, some having first appeared in ileum or blood.

At the end of the reaction, proliferating CFSE-low CD3+CD4+ and CD3+CD8+ responders were sorted. The chain links TRBV4-3 to TRBJ2-7, with TRBD2 identical over 7 bases. Here the sequenced sample was alloreactive CD4+ T cells from a mixed lymphocyte reaction culture, taken before transplantation. Subset here: CFSE-low proliferating T cells sorted from approximately six-day pre-transplant mixed lymphocyte reaction (GvH or HvG direction). This TCR was sampled from a human patient who was an organ donor for intestinal transplantation. The CDR3: CASSQFPSGPAYEQYF. CDR3 coding DNA: TGCGCCAGCAGCCAGTTTCCTAGCGGACCGGCCTACGAGCAGTACTTC.